This TCR beta chain was identified in a study of long-term antiretroviral therapy in people with HIV. Regarding the study as a whole: Blood dates from about 2003 to 2018, possibly under older ART regimens. When set beside controls, HIV repertoires had CDR3 length ranges that were narrower.

All participants with HIV were treated in the United States. Of note for this clone: Antigen unknown.

CDR1 is SGHTA and CDR2 is FQGNSA in the germline V gene. The CDR3 contains 14 residues. With V trimmed by 1 base and J by 15 bases, 4 bases remained unmatched. They ran version v3.0 of the immunoSEQ assay at survey level. Libraries were prepared by immunoSEQ multiplex PCR; TCRdb keeps only in-frame clonotypes and omits some of them. The sample has roughly 20,000 clones, 70% to 80% seen once. The chain uses TRBV7-2 and TRBJ2-4, with TRBD2 identical over 15 bases. This TCR was recovered from a woman aged 40-49 years with HIV. Sequencing was performed on unsorted PBMCs, taken 4.1 years after starting antiretroviral therapy. For the CDR3, the DNA is TGTGCCAGCAGCTTAGGGACTAGCGGGGGGGGTCGGTACTTC. Translation gives CASSLGTSGGGRYF.